The text below deals with one T cell receptor beta chain. Germline CDR1 PRHDT, CDR2 FYEKMQ (reference sequence). The CDR3 loop spans 18 amino acids. Deletions cut 1 base from V and 1 base from J, with 14 bases between. The sample belongs to a study of cytomegalovirus exposure and HLA in healthy donors. The PCR had 60 Vbeta and 13 Jbeta primers. Assay: immunoSEQ multiplex PCR; the TCRdb copy retains only in-frame clones and omits some. The sample holds roughly 100,000 clones, almost 80% seen once. The clonotype was recovered from a man in his fifties or sixties in good health and CMV-seropositive. The sequenced sample was PBMCs. This chain uses TRBV13 with TRBJ2-6; tentative D call: TRBD1 (5 bases). Written as DNA, the CDR3 is TGTGCCAGCAGCTTAGAGGGCAGGGCGACGTCTGGGGCCAACGTCCTGACTTTC. Translating gives CASSLEGRATSGANVLTF. The whole variable domain, remainder taken from reference TRBV13 and TRBJ2-6, is AAGVIQSPRHLIKEKRETATLKCYPIPRHDTVYWYQQGPGQDPQFLISFYEKMQSDKGSIPDRFSAQQFSDYHSELNMSSLELGDSALYFCASSLEGRATSGANVLTFGAGSRLTVL.